Listed below are T cell receptor beta chains from one sample, sequenced in a study of cytomegalovirus exposure and HLA in healthy donors. The data were produced by immunoSEQ multiplex PCR, yet TCRdb's version contains in-frame clones alone and is incomplete. The sample includes tens of thousands of clones, approximately 70% of them seen just once. Sequenced sample: PBMCs. Source of these receptors: a male donor in good health and CMV-seropositive. The CDR3 runs from the conserved cysteine through the conserved F or W. Each record gives: J gene, V gene, clone size, D gene, CDR3 DNA, CDR3 protein. The D gene is left open where the match is weak. Size is omitted from some rows. Given values are once, few, many or a class for expanded clones.

TRBJ2-2,TRBV6-5,few,.,TGTGCCAGCAGTTACTCGATTACAGCCACCGGGGAGCTGTTTTTT,CASSYSITATGELFF
TRBJ1-2,TRBV7-2,.,TRBD1,TGTGCCAGCAGCCGGGGACAGGGGGCGCGGGACTATGGCTACACCTTC,CASSRGQGARDYGYTF
TRBJ1-1,TRBV11-2,.,.,TGTGCCAGCAGCTTAATCAGGGCGAACACTGAAGCTTTCTTT,CASSLIRANTEAFF
TRBJ2-1,TRBV9,few,TRBD2,TGTGCCAGCAGCGCCAGTAGTGGGACTAGTGACAATGAGCAGTTCTTC,CASSASSGTSDNEQFF
TRBJ2-2,TRBV2,.,.,TGTGCCAGCAGTCGGAGGACCTCATACACCGGGGAGCTGTTTTTT,CASSRRTSYTGELFF
TRBJ2-7,TRBV4-3,.,TRBD2,TGCGCCAGCAGCCAAGTCGCCGGGACTAGCGGGGCCTACGAGCAGTACTTC,CASSQVAGTSGAYEQYF
TRBJ2-1,TRBV7-9,.,.,TGTGCCAGCAGCATCGAAGATGGAGGAGGGTTCTTC,CASSIEDGGGFF
TRBJ1-4,TRBV4-1,.,.,TGCGCCAGCAGCCATTCGGATGAAAAACTGTTTTTT,CASSHSDEKLFF
TRBJ2-3,TRBV6-7,.,TRBD2,TGTGCCAGCAGTTATGAGCGGGGGGAGAGCACAGATACGCAGTATTTT,CASSYERGESTDTQYF
TRBJ1-2,TRBV7-9,few,TRBD1,TGTGCCAGCAGCTTAGAGGGGGCTAGTGGCTACACCTTC,CASSLEGASGYTF
TRBJ1-2,TRBV19,few,.,TGTGCCAGTAGTATCAATTACAATGGCTACACCTTC,CASSINYNGYTF
TRBJ1-1,TRBV12-5,many,.,TGTGCTAGTGGTTTGGGGCAGGGGAAAGCTTTCTTT,CASGLGQGKAFF
TRBJ1-6,TRBV9,.,.,TGTGCCAGCAGCCCGCTAGGCCCGCGATCACCCCTCCACTTT,CASSPLGPRSPLHF
TRBJ2-3,TRBV5-1,once,TRBD2,TGCGCCAGCAGCCCGAGGGGACTAGCGGCTTATAGCACAGATACGCAGTATTTT,CASSPRGLAAYSTDTQYF
TRBJ1-4,TRBV7-9,once,.,TGTGCCAGCAGCTTGACATCTAATGAAAAACTGTTTTTT,CASSLTSNEKLFF
TRBJ2-7,TRBV5-1,.,.,TGCGCCAGCAGCTTGATGTCCGAGGGGGACGAGCAGTACTTC,CASSLMSEGDEQYF
TRBJ2-7,TRBV7-9,once,.,TGTGCCAGCAGCTCCCGCTGGGCAGGTAGCTCCTACGAGCAGTACTTC,CASSSRWAGSSYEQYF
TRBJ2-1,TRBV6-5,.,.,TGTGCCAGCAGTCCCGCCCGGGGGAGGTGGTTTGGTGCGTTCTTC,CASSPARGRWFGAFF
TRBJ1-1,TRBV6-1,.,TRBD1,TGTGCCAGCCACAGGGGGACAAACACTGAAGCTTTCTTT,CASHRGTNTEAFF
TRBJ1-3,TRBV10-2,.,.,TGCGCCAGCAGTGACTCCTTCGCTGGAAACACCATATATTTT,CASSDSFAGNTIYF
TRBJ1-4,TRBV7-2,.,TRBD1,TGTGCCAGCAGCTTACAGGGAGGGACAGGGAGTGAAAAACTGTTTTTT,CASSLQGGTGSEKLFF
TRBJ2-1,TRBV5-4,few,.,TGTGCCAGCAGCTTGTCGACAGACTACAATGAGCAGTTCTTC,CASSLSTDYNEQFF
TRBJ2-6,TRBV11-3,.,.,TGTGCCAGCAGCAAGGGGGTTGGGGCCAACGTCCTGACTTTC,CASSKGVGANVLTF
TRBJ2-7,TRBV7-9,.,.,TGTTCCAGCAGCTTCAACTACGAGCAGTACTTC,CSSSFNYEQYF
TRBJ1-2,TRBV11-2,.,TRBD1,TGTGCCAGCAGCTGGGACAGCGATGGCTACACCTTC,CASSWDSDGYTF
TRBJ1-2,TRBV19,few,.,TGTGCCAGTAGTCCCCGACAGGATACATACTATGGCTACACCTTC,CASSPRQDTYYGYTF
TRBJ2-1,TRBV12-5,.,.,TGTGCTAGTGGATCTACAGGGCCCAGGCAGTTCTTC,CASGSTGPRQFF
TRBJ1-1,TRBV7-9,.,.,TGTTCCAGCAGCTTCCAAAAAAAAGGGGGAGGGGCTGAAGCTTTCTTT,CSSSFQKKGGGAEAFF
TRBJ1-6,TRBV6-5,.,.,TGTGCCAGCAGTTACGGAGGAAATAATTCACCCCTCCACTTT,CASSYGGNNSPLHF
TRBJ1-6,TRBV30,.,.,TGTGCCTGGGAGGTAGGAGCGGGTTCACCCCTCCACTTT,CAWEVGAGSPLHF
TRBJ2-7,TRBV19,few,.,TGTGCCAGTAGTCCCGGTGGACAGATCCACGAGCAGTACTTC,CASSPGGQIHEQYF
TRBJ2-1,TRBV9,.,TRBD2,TGTGCCAGCAGCAAACTTAGCGGGAGCTCCTACAATGAGCAGTTCTTC,CASSKLSGSSYNEQFF
TRBJ2-7,TRBV18,.,TRBD2,TGTGCCAGCTCAAGCTCGGGACTAGTCCCCGTGGGAGAGCAGTACTTC,CASSSSGLVPVGEQYF
TRBJ1-2,TRBV27,.,.,TGTGCCAGCAGTTTATCCCCGGGGGGTCTCCTCTTAGGGGGCTACACCTTC,CASSLSPGGLLLGGYTF
TRBJ1-1,TRBV25-1,few,TRBD1,TGTGCCAGCAGTATGGGACAGGGAAGTGTTAGGAACACTGAAGCTTTCTTT,CASSMGQGSVRNTEAFF
TRBJ2-1,TRBV30,once,TRBD2,TGTGCCTGGAGCTGGACGGGGGGAGGCTACAATGAGCAGTTCTTC,CAWSWTGGGYNEQFF